This TCR beta chain was recorded in a study of blood T cells in healthy people across ages. Primed by a sample-barcoded 5' primer and a J-beta primer mix, a second PCR proceeded for roughly 6 to 12 cycles. TCRdb independently ran MiXCR on the 5' RACE reads; one entry per CDR3 protein. This sample has about 1 million distinct CDR3 sequences, with roughly 45% found just once. Peripheral blood samples of roughly 9.9 milliliters were drawn from each donor. Concerning this clonotype itself: What it recognizes is unknown.

Study outcomes and limitations: Per million T cells, TCR beta diversity dropped about linearly as age rose. Long-lived donors exceeded aged donors in naive CD4+ cells and diversity.

The CDR3 is 13 amino acids. Germline trimming cut 6 bases from V and 5 bases from J; bases unmatched to any gene: 7. Looked up from germline, CDR1 is GTSNPN and CDR2 is SVGIG (reference sequence). Sequenced sample: blood. The chain is built from TRBV30 and TRBJ1-5; the match to TRBD1 covers 7 bases. The receptor was derived from a woman aged 55-70 years in good health. CDR3: CACTGANHQPQHF. As DNA, the CDR3 is TGTGCCTGTACAGGGGCCAACCATCAGCCCCAGCATTTT.